Each of the 14 T cell receptor beta chains below was sequenced from the same sample in a study of CD8 T cells in Susac syndrome. Random hexamers were used to reverse transcribe the RNA input (about 0.5 to 1 ug). TCRdb fed the immunoSEQ multiplex PCR reads into MiXCR, producing one record per CDR3 protein. The data hold around 300,000 distinct CDR3 sequences, with 85% observed a single time. Sequences were obtained from CD8+ T cells from PBMCs. The receptors were gathered from a human donor with multiple sclerosis.

This clonotype was counted once. The chain carries TRBV10-3 and TRBJ2-1; 10 nucleotides match TRBD1. The germline V gene encodes CDR1 ENHRY and CDR2 SYGVKD. The CDR3 sequence is 15 residues long. With 11 bases clipped from V and 9 bases from J, the junction kept 16 bases outside the gene matches. The CDR3 region has the DNA TGTGCCTCGGAACCCCGGGACAGGGGAGGTGGTGAGCAGTTCTTC. Translating gives CASEPRDRGGGEQFF.

V usage is TRBV9 and J usage is TRBJ1-1; D call uncertain. Trimming removed 4 bases at V and 4 bases at J, with 14 bases between. The CDR3 runs 14 residues. The germline V gene encodes CDR1 SGDLS and CDR2 YYNGEE. CDR3 nucleotide sequence: TGTGCCAGCAGCCCCCACTACGGGGTCACTGAAGCTTTCTTT. It encodes CASSPHYGVTEAFF.

The gene calls are TRBV2 and TRBJ2-3; no reliable D call. The CDR3 sequence is 15 residues long. Trimming pared 6 bases from V and 3 bases from J, leaving 16 bases between. CDR1 and CDR2 from the germline V gene are SNHLY and FYNNEI. Here the CDR3 DNA reads TGTGCCAGCAGCGGACGGTTGGGGTTTACAGATACGCAGTATTTT. It translates to CASSGRLGFTDTQYF.

The chain recombines TRBV6-2 or TRBV6-3 with TRBJ2-1; D possibly corresponds to TRBD2 (5 bases). The ends were cut back, 0 bases at V and 5 bases at J, with 17 bases in the middle. The CDR3 length is 17 residues. From germline, CDR1 is MNHEY and CDR2 SVGEGT. The CDR3 DNA sequence: TGTGCCAGCAGTTACTCGATCTTCCTAAAGAGGGACAATGAGCAGTTCTTC. Amino acids: CASSYSIFLKRDNEQFF.

The chain recombines TRBV27 with TRBJ2-5, with a tentative D call TRBD2 (6 bases). Trimming took 1 base from V and 1 from J, leaving 10 bases between them. This CDR3 is 15 amino acids long. Germline V lookup: CDR1 MNHEY, CDR2 SMNVEV (reference sequence). In DNA, the CDR3 is TGTGCCAGCAGTTTATTTGCGGGGATCCAAGAGACCCAGTACTTC. Residues: CASSLFAGIQETQYF.

The chain couples TRBV9 to TRBJ2-7, with D unresolved. The ends were cut back, 1 base at V and 6 bases at J, with 14 bases in the middle. The CDR3 consists of 14 residues. Germline CDR1 reads SGDLS; CDR2 reads YYNGEE. The CDR3 loop is CASSVYTNGVEQYF. The CDR3 DNA sequence: TGTGCCAGCAGCGTATATACAAATGGTGTCGAGCAGTACTTC.

Notes on this clonotype: The conserved final phenylalanine or tryptophan is absent from the CDR3, which likely points to a read error. CDR3 DNA sequence: TGTGCCAGTACTAGCGGAAGAAGCACAGATACGCAGTATCTT. It specifies CASTSGRSTDTQYL. This chain connects TRBV19 to TRBJ2-3; 7 nucleotides match TRBD2. Germline assignment: CDR1 LNHDA and CDR2 SQIVND (reference sequence). V lost 7 bases and J lost 0; bases outside the gene matches: 4. The CDR3 has 14 amino acids.

V is TRBV13 and J is TRBJ2-7; 11 positions match TRBD2. This CDR3 is built from 16 residues. Per the germline V gene, CDR1 is PRHDT and CDR2 is FYEKMQ (reference sequence). Trimming at V came to 1 base and at J to 2 bases, leaving 4 bases not matched to a gene. DNA of the CDR3: TGTGCCAGCAGCTTAGCGACGGGACTAGCGGCCTACGAGCAGTACTTC. Its translation: CASSLATGLAAYEQYF.

This chain joins TRBV10-3 and TRBJ1-1; 8 bases match TRBD1. The CDR3 loop spans 14 amino acids. Trimming removed 8 bases from V and 0 bases from J; junction bases left unmatched: 5. CDR1 and CDR2 from the germline V gene are ENHRY and SYGVKD. The CDR3, as DNA: TGTGCCATCCGGGGGACAGGATTGAACACTGAAGCTTTCTTT. Amino acid sequence: CAIRGTGLNTEAFF.

This chain uses TRBV7-9 with TRBJ2-7; D assignment may be TRBD1 or TRBD2 (5 bases each). The CDR3 consists of 18 residues. V lost 5 bases, J lost 3 bases, and 26 bases lay in between. Germline assignment: CDR1 SEHNR and CDR2 FQNEAQ (reference sequence). The CDR3 sequence: CASSGSVVRTKANYEQYF. CDR3 nucleotide sequence: TGTGCCAGCAGCGGTAGCGTTGTTCGGACAAAAGCCAACTACGAGCAGTACTTC.

V gene TRBV19 combines with J gene TRBJ2-2; 7 bases line up with TRBD2. CDR1 and CDR2 (germline): LNHDA, SQIVND (reference sequence). This CDR3 has 14 amino acids. Trimming at V came to 6 bases and at J to 7 bases, leaving 8 bases not matched to a gene. The chain's CDR3 is CASSASGGDGELFF. The CDR3 nucleotides are TGTGCCAGTAGCGCTAGCGGAGGGGACGGGGAGCTGTTTTTT.

In its sample, this clonotype was seen once. The chain combines TRBV24-1 with TRBJ2-7; the D call may be TRBD1 or TRBD2 (5 bases each). The CDR3 has 14 amino acids. CDR1 is KGHDR and CDR2 is SFDVKD in the germline V gene. Trimming stripped 1 base from V and 3 bases from J, with 9 bases between. CDR3 amino acids: CATSDLWGSYEQYF. CDR3 in DNA: TGTGCCACCAGTGATTTATGGGGGAGCTACGAGCAGTACTTC.

J is TRBJ2-3 and V is TRBV7-8; possible D gene TRBD2, 6 bases. This CDR3 spans 17 amino acids. The germline V gene has CDR1 SGHVS and CDR2 FQNEAQ. The ends were cut back, 2 bases at V and 3 bases at J, with 18 bases in the middle. The CDR3 sequence is CASSLPHGGTKTDTQYF. DNA of the CDR3: TGTGCCAGCAGCTTACCACATGGCGGGACGAAGACAGATACGCAGTATTTT.

The chain joins TRBV5-1 to TRBJ1-4; TRBD1 agrees at 7 bases. The CDR3 length is 17 residues. Germline V gene sequence: CDR1 SGHRS, CDR2 YFSETQ. V dropped 0 bases and J dropped 0; count of bases not matched to a gene: 5. Written as DNA, the CDR3 is TGCGCCAGCAGCTTGGGACAGGGCCCTGCAACTAATGAAAAACTGTTTTTT. It specifies CASSLGQGPATNEKLFF.